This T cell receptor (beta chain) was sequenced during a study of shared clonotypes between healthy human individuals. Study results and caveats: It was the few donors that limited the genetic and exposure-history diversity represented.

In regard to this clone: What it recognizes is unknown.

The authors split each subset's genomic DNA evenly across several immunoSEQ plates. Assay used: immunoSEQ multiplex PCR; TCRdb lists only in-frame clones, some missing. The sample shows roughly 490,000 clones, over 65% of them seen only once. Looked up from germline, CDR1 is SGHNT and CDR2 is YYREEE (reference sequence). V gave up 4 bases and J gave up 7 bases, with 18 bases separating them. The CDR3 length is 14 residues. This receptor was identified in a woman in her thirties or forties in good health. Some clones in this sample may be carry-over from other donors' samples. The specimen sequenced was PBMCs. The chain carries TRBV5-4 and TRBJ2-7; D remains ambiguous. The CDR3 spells CASSPRPSFLEQYF. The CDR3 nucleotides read TGTGCCAGCAGCCCTAGACCCTCTTTCTTAGAGCAGTACTTC.